This is a list of T cell receptor beta chains from one sample in a study of regulatory T cells in long-lasting Graves disease. TCRdb processed the multiplex PCR reads anew with MiXCR; each CDR3 protein has one entry. Of roughly 610,000 distinct CDR3 sequences in the sample, less than 20% are singletons; the top ten hold around a sixth. The same data also went into a second study, on T cells in Graves' hyperthyroidism and ophthalmopathy.

This sample comprised peripheral blood mononuclear cells (PBMCs), obtained at new diagnosis, from a patient treated with antithyroid drugs. These receptors were collected from a woman in her twenties or thirties with Graves disease. Both conserved end residues are part of each CDR3. Each record gives: D gene, V gene, clone size, J gene, CDR3 protein, CDR3 DNA. A D gene is named only where the DNA matches it firmly. Clone size is given for some rows only: seen once, a few or many times, or a class if the clone is expanded.

D gene: NA
V gene: TRBV10-3
clone size: many
J gene: TRBJ1-1
CDR3 protein: CAIKGIGQMNTEAFF
CDR3 DNA: TGTGCCATCAAGGGGATTGGACAGATGAACACTGAAGCTTTCTTT

D gene: NA
V gene: TRBV19
clone size: NA
J gene: TRBJ1-4
CDR3 protein: CASSMITPTTNEKLFF
CDR3 DNA: TGTGCCAGTAGTATGATCACACCTACCACTAATGAAAAACTGTTTTTT

D gene: TRBD1
V gene: TRBV2
clone size: many
J gene: TRBJ1-5
CDR3 protein: CASAGGLIQPQHF
CDR3 DNA: TGTGCCAGCGCAGGGGGGTTAATCCAGCCCCAGCATTTT

D gene: NA
V gene: TRBV7-2
clone size: many
J gene: TRBJ1-6
CDR3 protein: CASSPGLYNSPLHF
CDR3 DNA: TGTGCCAGCAGCCCCGGACTGTATAATTCACCCCTCCACTTT

D gene: NA
V gene: TRBV12-3/TRBV12-4
clone size: many
J gene: TRBJ2-1
CDR3 protein: CASSFTGGPHNEQFF
CDR3 DNA: TGTGCCAGCAGTTTTACGGGGGGCCCTCACAATGAGCAGTTCTTC

D gene: NA
V gene: TRBV7-9
clone size: NA
J gene: TRBJ1-5
CDR3 protein: CASSLHAGGSESQHF
CDR3 DNA: TGTGCCAGCAGCTTACACGCCGGCGGATCCGAGTCCCAGCATTTT

D gene: NA
V gene: TRBV15
clone size: NA
J gene: TRBJ1-4
CDR3 protein: CATSKLQGEKLFF
CDR3 DNA: TGTGCCACCAGCAAATTGCAGGGTGAAAAACTGTTTTTT

D gene: NA
V gene: TRBV4-1
clone size: few
J gene: TRBJ1-1
CDR3 protein: CASSQGAGGEAFF
CDR3 DNA: TGCGCCAGCAGCCAGGGGGCCGGCGGTGAAGCTTTCTTT

D gene: TRBD1
V gene: TRBV9
clone size: NA
J gene: TRBJ2-7
CDR3 protein: CASSPGQGRGRYEQYF
CDR3 DNA: TGTGCCAGCAGCCCGGGACAGGGGAGAGGGCGCTACGAGCAGTACTTC

D gene: TRBD2
V gene: TRBV7-2
clone size: few
J gene: TRBJ2-7
CDR3 protein: CASSPRLAGGLYEQYF
CDR3 DNA: TGTGCCAGCAGCCCCCGGTTAGCGGGAGGTCTCTACGAGCAGTACTTC

D gene: NA
V gene: TRBV30
clone size: few
J gene: TRBJ1-5
CDR3 protein: CAWSTGRSPSPQHF
CDR3 DNA: TGTGCCTGGAGCACCGGGCGGTCTCCATCGCCCCAGCATTTT

D gene: NA
V gene: TRBV20-1
clone size: few
J gene: TRBJ2-5
CDR3 protein: CSARGGLQETQYF
CDR3 DNA: TGCAGTGCTAGAGGGGGCCTCCAAGAGACCCAGTACTTC

D gene: NA
V gene: TRBV29-1
clone size: many
J gene: TRBJ1-1
CDR3 protein: CSVERQGAFF
CDR3 DNA: TGCAGCGTTGAGAGGCAAGGAGCTTTCTTT

D gene: TRBD1
V gene: TRBV20-1
clone size: many
J gene: TRBJ1-2
CDR3 protein: CSARAEGQGGNYGYTF
CDR3 DNA: TGCAGTGCTAGAGCCGAAGGACAGGGTGGGAACTATGGCTACACCTTC

D gene: TRBD2
V gene: TRBV20-1
clone size: few
J gene: TRBJ2-5
CDR3 protein: CSARVPPGLAGGETQYF
CDR3 DNA: TGCAGTGCTAGAGTCCCGCCGGGACTGGCGGGAGGAGAGACCCAGTACTTC

D gene: NA
V gene: TRBV11-2
clone size: many
J gene: TRBJ1-1
CDR3 protein: CASSLDRRTEAFF
CDR3 DNA: TGTGCCAGCAGCTTAGATCGGAGGACTGAAGCTTTCTTT

D gene: NA
V gene: TRBV7-2
clone size: NA
J gene: TRBJ2-3
CDR3 protein: CASPHPQLPYGDTQYF
CDR3 DNA: TGTGCCAGTCCCCATCCACAGCTCCCGTACGGTGATACGCAGTATTTT

D gene: TRBD1
V gene: TRBV6-4
clone size: once
J gene: TRBJ2-1
CDR3 protein: CASSKGQGANEQFF
CDR3 DNA: TGTGCCAGCAGTAAGGGACAGGGGGCGAATGAGCAGTTCTTC

D gene: NA
V gene: TRBV13
clone size: few
J gene: TRBJ2-1
CDR3 protein: CASSSYEGRYEQFF
CDR3 DNA: TGTGCCAGCAGCTCGTACGAGGGTAGGTATGAGCAGTTCTTC

D gene: NA
V gene: TRBV12-3/TRBV12-4
clone size: many
J gene: TRBJ2-4
CDR3 protein: CASSINKGIAKNIQYF
CDR3 DNA: TGTGCCAGCAGCATTAATAAGGGTATAGCCAAAAACATTCAGTACTTC

D gene: NA
V gene: TRBV11-3
clone size: NA
J gene: TRBJ2-3
CDR3 protein: CASSGGDKDTQYF
CDR3 DNA: TGTGCCAGCAGCGGGGGAGATAAAGATACGCAGTATTTT

D gene: NA
V gene: TRBV28
clone size: many
J gene: TRBJ1-2
CDR3 protein: CASRSIQTNYGYTF
CDR3 DNA: TGTGCCAGCAGATCTATACAAACTAACTATGGCTACACCTTC

D gene: NA
V gene: TRBV20-1
clone size: few
J gene: TRBJ2-7
CDR3 protein: CSARNARAASYEQYF
CDR3 DNA: TGCAGTGCTAGAAACGCTAGGGCGGCCTCCTACGAGCAGTACTTC

D gene: NA
V gene: TRBV30
clone size: NA
J gene: TRBJ2-5
CDR3 protein: CAWSRDLQETQYF
CDR3 DNA: TGTGCCTGGAGTCGGGACTTACAAGAGACCCAGTACTTC

D gene: TRBD1
V gene: TRBV20-1
clone size: many
J gene: TRBJ1-1
CDR3 protein: CSGKKRGQTEAFF
CDR3 DNA: TGCAGTGGGAAAAAGAGGGGGCAGACTGAAGCTTTCTTT

D gene: NA
V gene: TRBV7-2
clone size: many
J gene: TRBJ2-1
CDR3 protein: CASSLAIADEQFF
CDR3 DNA: TGTGCCAGCAGCTTAGCGATCGCGGATGAGCAGTTCTTC

D gene: TRBD2
V gene: TRBV6-2/TRBV6-3
clone size: many
J gene: TRBJ2-1
CDR3 protein: CASSYSGLAGTYNEQFF
CDR3 DNA: TGTGCCAGCAGTTACTCGGGCCTAGCGGGCACCTACAATGAGCAGTTCTTC

D gene: NA
V gene: TRBV6-2/TRBV6-3
clone size: NA
J gene: TRBJ1-2
CDR3 protein: CASRSPGNYGYTF
CDR3 DNA: TGTGCCAGCAGATCACCGGGCAACTATGGCTACACCTTC

D gene: NA
V gene: TRBV18
clone size: NA
J gene: TRBJ1-1
CDR3 protein: CASSRGLPNTEAFF
CDR3 DNA: TGTGCCAGCTCACGAGGACTCCCGAACACTGAAGCTTTCTTT

D gene: NA
V gene: TRBV3-1
clone size: few
J gene: TRBJ1-1
CDR3 protein: CASSLNVNTEAFF
CDR3 DNA: TGTGCCAGCAGCCTAAACGTGAACACTGAAGCTTTCTTT

D gene: NA
V gene: TRBV7-9
clone size: NA
J gene: TRBJ2-3
CDR3 protein: CASTEPDTQYF
CDR3 DNA: TGTGCCAGCACCGAACCCGATACGCAGTATTTT

D gene: TRBD1
V gene: TRBV15
clone size: many
J gene: TRBJ1-1
CDR3 protein: CATSRDHGSQGFAFF
CDR3 DNA: TGTGCCACCAGCAGAGATCATGGCTCACAGGGGTTCGCTTTCTTT

D gene: NA
V gene: TRBV6-1
clone size: few
J gene: TRBJ2-7
CDR3 protein: CASSTRQGRYEQYF
CDR3 DNA: TGTGCCAGCAGCACTAGACAAGGACGCTACGAGCAGTACTTC

D gene: NA
V gene: TRBV7-2
clone size: many
J gene: TRBJ2-1
CDR3 protein: CASSFGYPYEQFF
CDR3 DNA: TGTGCCAGCAGCTTCGGCTACCCATATGAGCAGTTCTTC

D gene: NA
V gene: TRBV19
clone size: NA
J gene: TRBJ2-2
CDR3 protein: CASRTRGLTGELFF
CDR3 DNA: TGTGCCAGTAGAACCAGGGGTCTCACCGGGGAGCTGTTTTTT

D gene: NA
V gene: TRBV11-2
clone size: many
J gene: TRBJ2-2
CDR3 protein: CASSLEGRAGELFF
CDR3 DNA: TGTGCCAGCAGCTTAGAGGGTCGGGCCGGGGAGCTGTTTTTT

D gene: NA
V gene: TRBV19
clone size: many
J gene: TRBJ1-1
CDR3 protein: CASSADRIMNTEAFF
CDR3 DNA: TGTGCCAGTAGTGCTGACAGGATCATGAACACTGAAGCTTTCTTT

D gene: NA
V gene: TRBV12-3/TRBV12-4
clone size: many
J gene: TRBJ2-3
CDR3 protein: CASSLAGTLTDTQYF
CDR3 DNA: TGTGCCAGCAGCTTGGCCGGGACCCTAACAGATACGCAGTATTTT

D gene: TRBD2
V gene: TRBV5-1
clone size: many
J gene: TRBJ2-7
CDR3 protein: CASSLREGYEQYF
CDR3 DNA: TGTGCCAGCAGCTTAAGGGAGGGCTACGAGCAGTACTTC

D gene: NA
V gene: TRBV4-1
clone size: few
J gene: TRBJ2-7
CDR3 protein: CASSQEPQGTYEQYF
CDR3 DNA: TGCGCCAGCAGCCAAGAGCCCCAGGGGACCTACGAGCAGTACTTC

D gene: TRBD1
V gene: TRBV9
clone size: many
J gene: TRBJ1-5
CDR3 protein: CASSDHAGTGGDQPQHF
CDR3 DNA: TGTGCCAGCAGCGACCATGCCGGGACAGGGGGAGATCAGCCCCAGCATTTT

D gene: TRBD1
V gene: TRBV2
clone size: many
J gene: TRBJ1-1
CDR3 protein: CASTAQGGTEAFF
CDR3 DNA: TGTGCCAGCACTGCTCAGGGGGGCACTGAAGCTTTCTTT

D gene: TRBD1
V gene: TRBV10-2
clone size: NA
J gene: TRBJ1-2
CDR3 protein: CASQGGDYGYTF
CDR3 DNA: TGCGCCAGCCAGGGGGGTGACTATGGCTACACCTTC

D gene: NA
V gene: TRBV2
clone size: many
J gene: TRBJ2-1
CDR3 protein: CASSELPIGEQFF
CDR3 DNA: TGTGCCAGCAGTGAACTGCCAATCGGGGAGCAGTTCTTC

D gene: NA
V gene: TRBV5-1
clone size: NA
J gene: TRBJ2-1
CDR3 protein: CASSDTNEQFF
CDR3 DNA: TGTGCCAGCAGCGATACCAATGAGCAGTTCTTC

D gene: TRBD2
V gene: TRBV20-1
clone size: NA
J gene: TRBJ2-2
CDR3 protein: CSASLASGRGYTGELFF
CDR3 DNA: TGCAGTGCTAGTCTTGCTAGCGGGAGGGGTTACACCGGGGAGCTGTTTTTT

D gene: TRBD1
V gene: TRBV28
clone size: NA
J gene: TRBJ1-3
CDR3 protein: CASSLGTDYTIYF
CDR3 DNA: TGTGCCAGCAGTTTAGGGACAGACTACACCATATATTTT